The rows below give T cell receptor beta chains drawn from one sample of a study of cytomegalovirus exposure and HLA in healthy donors. Sequenced by immunoSEQ multiplex PCR; TCRdb stores in-frame clones only, minus some. The sample carries 150,000 to 200,000 clones, about 82% recorded once. The specimen was PBMCs. The receptors stem from a woman under 30 in good health and CMV-seronegative. CDR3s include the opening cysteine and the closing phenylalanine or tryptophan. Fields, in order: clone size, D gene, V gene, J gene, CDR3 protein, CDR3 DNA. The D gene is left open where the match is weak. Clone size, where shown, is once, few, many, or a class for clones that have expanded.

abundance: NA; d_gene: TRBD1; v_gene: TRBV27; j_gene: TRBJ2-7; CDR3aa: CASSLKGTGFGEQYF; CDR3nt: TGTGCCAGCAGTTTAAAAGGGACAGGGTTCGGCGAGCAGTACTTC
abundance: NA; d_gene: NA; v_gene: TRBV15; j_gene: TRBJ2-2; CDR3aa: CATSRDTGELFF; CDR3nt: TGTGCCACCAGCAGAGATACAGGGGAGCTGTTTTTT
abundance: NA; d_gene: NA; v_gene: TRBV6-1; j_gene: TRBJ1-5; CDR3aa: CASSEGGQGHQPQHF; CDR3nt: TGTGCCAGCAGTGAGGGTGGGCAGGGGCATCAGCCCCAGCATTTT
abundance: NA; d_gene: NA; v_gene: TRBV15; j_gene: TRBJ2-6; CDR3aa: CATSRGQQGFGGANVLTF; CDR3nt: TGTGCCACCAGCAGAGGGCAACAGGGTTTCGGGGGGGCCAACGTCCTGACTTTC
abundance: NA; d_gene: TRBD1; v_gene: TRBV28; j_gene: TRBJ2-5; CDR3aa: CASGRTRDRQYF; CDR3nt: TGTGCCAGCGGTAGAACTCGGGACAGGCAGTACTTC
abundance: NA; d_gene: TRBD2; v_gene: TRBV5-4; j_gene: TRBJ2-1; CDR3aa: CASSPGLGNYNEQFF; CDR3nt: TGTGCCAGCAGCCCGGGACTAGGAAACTACAATGAGCAGTTCTTC
abundance: NA; d_gene: TRBD1; v_gene: TRBV6-6; j_gene: TRBJ1-3; CDR3aa: CASSYFGTGGGNTIYF; CDR3nt: TGTGCCAGCAGTTACTTCGGGACAGGGGGAGGAAACACCATATATTTT
abundance: NA; d_gene: NA; v_gene: TRBV2; j_gene: TRBJ2-7; CDR3aa: CASMIFSEYEQYF; CDR3nt: TGTGCCAGCATGATATTCAGCGAGTACGAGCAGTACTTC
abundance: NA; d_gene: TRBD1; v_gene: TRBV15; j_gene: TRBJ2-1; CDR3aa: CATSRDGTELSSYNEQFF; CDR3nt: TGTGCCACCAGCAGAGATGGGACAGAGCTGAGCTCCTACAATGAGCAGTTCTTC
abundance: NA; d_gene: NA; v_gene: TRBV7-8; j_gene: TRBJ2-5; CDR3aa: CASSLTGVIETQYF; CDR3nt: TGTGCCAGCAGCTTGACAGGCGTTATAGAGACCCAGTACTTC
abundance: once; d_gene: TRBD1; v_gene: TRBV19; j_gene: TRBJ1-1; CDR3aa: CASTKQQGRYTEAFF; CDR3nt: TGTGCCAGTACCAAGCAACAGGGGAGGTACACTGAAGCTTTCTTT
abundance: NA; d_gene: NA; v_gene: TRBV5-1; j_gene: TRBJ2-5; CDR3aa: CASSRKLRETQYF; CDR3nt: TGCGCCAGCAGTCGAAAACTCAGGGAGACCCAGTACTTC
abundance: NA; d_gene: TRBD1; v_gene: TRBV5-6; j_gene: TRBJ2-7; CDR3aa: CASSEQGVYEQYF; CDR3nt: TGTGCCAGCAGCGAGCAGGGGGTTTACGAGCAGTACTTC
abundance: NA; d_gene: NA; v_gene: TRBV27; j_gene: TRBJ1-2; CDR3aa: CASSTRVGGGLGGYTF; CDR3nt: TGTGCCAGCAGCACCCGAGTAGGGGGGGGCTTGGGGGGCTACACCTTC
abundance: few; d_gene: NA; v_gene: TRBV7-8; j_gene: TRBJ2-1; CDR3aa: CASSLAAGSFNEQFF; CDR3nt: TGTGCCAGCAGCTTAGCCGCGGGATCGTTCAATGAGCAGTTCTTC
abundance: NA; d_gene: TRBD2; v_gene: TRBV7-7; j_gene: TRBJ2-5; CDR3aa: CASSLVAGGSETQYF; CDR3nt: TGTGCTAGCAGCTTAGTAGCGGGAGGGTCAGAGACCCAGTACTTC
abundance: NA; d_gene: TRBD2; v_gene: TRBV18; j_gene: TRBJ2-1; CDR3aa: CASSPPGLAPEQFF; CDR3nt: TGTGCCAGCTCACCACCTGGACTAGCCCCTGAGCAGTTCTTC
abundance: NA; d_gene: NA; v_gene: TRBV9; j_gene: TRBJ2-7; CDR3aa: CASSVEGVSYEQYF; CDR3nt: TGTGCCAGCAGCGTTGAGGGGGTCTCCTACGAGCAGTACTTC
abundance: NA; d_gene: TRBD1; v_gene: TRBV12-5; j_gene: TRBJ2-7; CDR3aa: CASGLGTGAYEQYF; CDR3nt: TGTGCTAGTGGTCTCGGGACAGGGGCCTACGAGCAGTACTTC
abundance: NA; d_gene: TRBD2; v_gene: TRBV6-5; j_gene: TRBJ2-7; CDR3aa: CASSYSIQRDYEQYF; CDR3nt: TGTGCCAGCAGTTACTCGATCCAGCGGGACTACGAGCAGTACTTC
abundance: NA; d_gene: TRBD2; v_gene: TRBV6-5; j_gene: TRBJ2-3; CDR3aa: CASSYASGFGTDTQYF; CDR3nt: TGTGCCAGCAGTTACGCTAGCGGGTTCGGCACAGATACGCAGTATTTT
abundance: NA; d_gene: TRBD1; v_gene: TRBV27; j_gene: TRBJ1-1; CDR3aa: CASSLRGPTEAFF; CDR3nt: TGTGCCAGCAGTCTCAGGGGGCCCACTGAAGCTTTCTTT
abundance: NA; d_gene: NA; v_gene: TRBV6-1; j_gene: TRBJ2-7; CDR3aa: CASSADRNRGRGYEQYF; CDR3nt: TGTGCCAGCAGTGCGGACAGGAATCGGGGGAGAGGCTACGAGCAGTACTTC
abundance: NA; d_gene: NA; v_gene: TRBV7-9; j_gene: TRBJ2-7; CDR3aa: CASSMTGYEQYF; CDR3nt: TGTGCCAGCAGCATGACAGGCTACGAGCAGTACTTC
abundance: NA; d_gene: NA; v_gene: TRBV27; j_gene: TRBJ2-1; CDR3aa: CASSRVRDEQFF; CDR3nt: TGTGCCAGCAGTCGGGTTCGGGATGAGCAGTTCTTC
abundance: NA; d_gene: NA; v_gene: TRBV25-1; j_gene: TRBJ2-4; CDR3aa: CASSNTGAKNIQYF; CDR3nt: TGTGCCAGCAGTAACACAGGAGCCAAAAACATTCAGTACTTC
abundance: NA; d_gene: TRBD1; v_gene: TRBV28; j_gene: TRBJ1-1; CDR3aa: CATGTGGTEAFF; CDR3nt: TGTGCCACAGGGACAGGGGGCACTGAAGCTTTCTTT
abundance: NA; d_gene: TRBD1; v_gene: TRBV19; j_gene: TRBJ2-7; CDR3aa: CASRDRGDRVGEQYF; CDR3nt: TGTGCCAGTAGAGATCGGGGGGACAGGGTCGGCGAGCAGTACTTC
abundance: NA; d_gene: NA; v_gene: TRBV6-5; j_gene: TRBJ2-7; CDR3aa: CASSPQGGILYEQYF; CDR3nt: TGTGCCAGCAGCCCCCAAGGAGGGATACTTTACGAGCAGTACTTC
abundance: few; d_gene: TRBD2; v_gene: TRBV7-8; j_gene: TRBJ2-3; CDR3aa: CASSLRPRSGSADTQYF; CDR3nt: TGTGCCAGCAGCTTAAGACCCCGTAGCGGGAGTGCGGATACGCAGTATTTT
abundance: NA; d_gene: NA; v_gene: TRBV29-1; j_gene: TRBJ2-7; CDR3aa: CSVREWNSRGEQYF; CDR3nt: TGCAGCGTCCGGGAGTGGAACAGTCGGGGAGAGCAGTACTTC
abundance: once; d_gene: NA; v_gene: TRBV2; j_gene: TRBJ1-5; CDR3aa: CASSEGGGNQPQHF; CDR3nt: TGTGCCAGCAGTGAAGGCGGGGGCAATCAGCCCCAGCATTTT
abundance: NA; d_gene: NA; v_gene: TRBV19; j_gene: TRBJ2-1; CDR3aa: CASSDAGRMYNEQFF; CDR3nt: TGTGCCAGTAGTGATGCGGGGCGAATGTACAATGAGCAGTTCTTC
abundance: NA; d_gene: TRBD2; v_gene: TRBV6-6; j_gene: TRBJ2-7; CDR3aa: CASTYLAGRVEQYF; CDR3nt: TGTGCCAGCACTTATCTAGCGGGAAGGGTCGAGCAGTACTTC
abundance: NA; d_gene: TRBD2; v_gene: TRBV7-2; j_gene: TRBJ2-7; CDR3aa: CASSELAGTSYEQYF; CDR3nt: TGTGCCAGCAGCGAGCTAGCGGGTACCTCCTACGAGCAGTACTTC
abundance: NA; d_gene: NA; v_gene: TRBV2; j_gene: TRBJ2-4; CDR3aa: CASNRENIQYF; CDR3nt: TGTGCCAGCAACAGAGAAAACATTCAGTACTTC
abundance: NA; d_gene: TRBD1; v_gene: TRBV5-5; j_gene: TRBJ1-3; CDR3aa: CASSSTTGMSGNTIYF; CDR3nt: TGTGCCAGCAGCTCCACGACAGGGATGTCTGGAAACACCATATATTTT